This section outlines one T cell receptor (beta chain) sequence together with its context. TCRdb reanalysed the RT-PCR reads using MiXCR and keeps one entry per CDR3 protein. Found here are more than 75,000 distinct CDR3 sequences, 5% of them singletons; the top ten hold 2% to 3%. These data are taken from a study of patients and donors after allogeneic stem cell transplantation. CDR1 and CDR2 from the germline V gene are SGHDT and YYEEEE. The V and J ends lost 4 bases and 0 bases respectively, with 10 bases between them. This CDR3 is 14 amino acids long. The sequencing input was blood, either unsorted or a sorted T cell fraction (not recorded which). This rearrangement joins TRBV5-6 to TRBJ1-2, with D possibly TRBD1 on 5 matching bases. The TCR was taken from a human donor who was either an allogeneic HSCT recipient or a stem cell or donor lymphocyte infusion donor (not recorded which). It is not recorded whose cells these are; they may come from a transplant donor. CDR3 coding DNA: TGTGCCAGCAGCCCCGGGACCACTAACTATGGCTACACCTTC. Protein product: CASSPGTTNYGYTF.